This T cell receptor beta chain is drawn from a study of blood T cell repertoires in COVID-19. In the study overall: Samples of COVID-19 (acute and convalescent) were obtained from the United States, Italy and Spain.

The study recruited people aged about 18 to 95 years across approximately 25 US areas. Clinical history as reported by participants underpinned cohort assignment. Original data processing: Nucleated cell counts were estimated from reference gene primer amplification. Some clones are missing from TCRdb's copy, which holds only in-frame ones; the method was immunoSEQ multiplex PCR. The V and J calls and clone size were taken over from that table, and D and trimming were inferred from the DNA. The sample carries approximately 220,000 clones, approximately 80% recorded once. The sequence derives from a woman in her thirties or forties with acute COVID-19. Source material: PBMCs or T cells enriched from blood (not recorded which).

The CDR3 DNA is TGTGCCAGCAGCGAGGGGGCCCAGACTACTGAAGCTTTCTTT. Amino acids: CASSEGAQTTEAFF. V gene TRBV5-6 combines with J gene TRBJ1-1, with 7 bases lining up with TRBD1. V was pared by 4 bases and J by 5 bases, with 8 bases of the junction left unmatched. The CDR3 sequence is 14 residues long. Germline V lookup: CDR1 SGHDT, CDR2 YYEEEE.